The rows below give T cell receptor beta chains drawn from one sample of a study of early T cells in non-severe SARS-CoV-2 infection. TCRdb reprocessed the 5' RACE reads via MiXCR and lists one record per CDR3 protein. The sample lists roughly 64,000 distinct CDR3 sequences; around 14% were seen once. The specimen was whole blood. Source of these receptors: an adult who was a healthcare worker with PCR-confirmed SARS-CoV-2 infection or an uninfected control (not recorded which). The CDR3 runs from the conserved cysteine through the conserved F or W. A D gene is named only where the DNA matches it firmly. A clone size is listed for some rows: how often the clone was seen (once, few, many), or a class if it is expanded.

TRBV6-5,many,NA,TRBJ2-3,TGTGCCAGCAGTTACTCCATAGACCCCGAGTCTGTCACAGATACGCAGTATTTT,CASSYSIDPESVTDTQYF
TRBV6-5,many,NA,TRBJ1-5,TGTGCCAGCAGCTCAACTATTACGGGCCGGAGCAATCAGCCCCAGCATTTT,CASSSTITGRSNQPQHF
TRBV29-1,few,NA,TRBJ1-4,TGCAGCGTTGGGGCGTCAGGACATGAAAAACTGTTTTTT,CSVGASGHEKLFF
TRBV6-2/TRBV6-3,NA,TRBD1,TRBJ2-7,TGTGCCAGCAGTCTAGCCGGGACAGGTACCTACGAGCAGTACTTC,CASSLAGTGTYEQYF
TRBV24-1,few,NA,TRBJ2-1,TGTGCCACCAGTGGGCAGGAGTACAATGAGCAGTTCTTC,CATSGQEYNEQFF
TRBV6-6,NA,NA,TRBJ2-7,TGTGCCAGCATTCCGCGGACGGGGTCCTACGAGCAGTACTTC,CASIPRTGSYEQYF
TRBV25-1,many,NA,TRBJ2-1,TGTGCCAGCAGTGCGATCTTTCATCCAAACAATGAGCAGTTCTTC,CASSAIFHPNNEQFF
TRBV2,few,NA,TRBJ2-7,TGTGCCAGCAGCGGTACCGGGGGTTTCCCCCTCTACGAGCAGTACTTC,CASSGTGGFPLYEQYF
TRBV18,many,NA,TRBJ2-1,TGTGCCAGCTCACCACCACTACAGTACAATGAGCAGTTCTTC,CASSPPLQYNEQFF
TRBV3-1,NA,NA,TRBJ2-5,TGTGCCAGCAGCCTCCCGTTGCTGTCCCAGTACTTC,CASSLPLLSQYF
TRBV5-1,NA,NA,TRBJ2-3,TGCGCCAGCAGCCTGTCCGGTACAGATACGCAGTATTTT,CASSLSGTDTQYF
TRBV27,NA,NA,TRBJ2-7,TGTGCCAGCAGTTTATCCCGGGGTACCACCCTCTACGAGCAGTACTTC,CASSLSRGTTLYEQYF
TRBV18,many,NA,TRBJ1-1,TGTGCCAGCTCACCACCCGGGGACGTTATTCGAGCTTTCTTT,CASSPPGDVIRAFF